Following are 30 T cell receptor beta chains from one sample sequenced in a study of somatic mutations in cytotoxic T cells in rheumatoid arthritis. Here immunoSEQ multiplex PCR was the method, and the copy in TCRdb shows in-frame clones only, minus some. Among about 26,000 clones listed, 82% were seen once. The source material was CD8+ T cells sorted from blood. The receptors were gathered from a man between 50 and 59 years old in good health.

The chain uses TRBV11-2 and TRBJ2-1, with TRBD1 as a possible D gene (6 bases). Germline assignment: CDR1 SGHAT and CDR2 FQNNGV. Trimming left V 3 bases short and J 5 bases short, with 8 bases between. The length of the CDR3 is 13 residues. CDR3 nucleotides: TGTGCCAGCAGCTTGGGACACCACAATGAGCAGTTCTTC. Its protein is CASSLGHHNEQFF.

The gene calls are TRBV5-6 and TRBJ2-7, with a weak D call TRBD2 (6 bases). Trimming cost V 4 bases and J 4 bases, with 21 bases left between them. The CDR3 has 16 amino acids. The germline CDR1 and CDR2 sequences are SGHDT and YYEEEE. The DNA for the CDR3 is TGTGCCAGCAGCCGCGCGGGGATTGAGGCTTCATACGAGCAGTACTTC. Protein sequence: CASSRAGIEASYEQYF.

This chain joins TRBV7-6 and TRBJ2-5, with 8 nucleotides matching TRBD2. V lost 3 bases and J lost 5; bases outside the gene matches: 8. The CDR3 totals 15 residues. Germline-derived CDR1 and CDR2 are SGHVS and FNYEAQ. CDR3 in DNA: TGTGCCAGCAGCTTTACGGGAGGGCCCGTGGAGACCCAGTACTTC. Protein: CASSFTGGPVETQYF.

CDR3 protein: CASSFQGGDTEAFF. DNA for the CDR3: TGTGCCAGCAGCTTCCAGGGGGGGGACACTGAAGCTTTCTTT. The rearrangement uses TRBV21-1 and TRBJ1-1. TRBV21-1 counts as a pseudogene. This CDR3 is 14 amino acids long.

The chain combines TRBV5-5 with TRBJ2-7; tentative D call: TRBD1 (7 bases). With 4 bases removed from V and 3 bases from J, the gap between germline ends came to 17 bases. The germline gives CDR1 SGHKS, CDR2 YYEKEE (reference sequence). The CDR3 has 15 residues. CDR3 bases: TGTGCCAGCAGCGGGGGGACAGCTCCCCTCTACGAGCAGTACTTC. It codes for CASSGGTAPLYEQYF.

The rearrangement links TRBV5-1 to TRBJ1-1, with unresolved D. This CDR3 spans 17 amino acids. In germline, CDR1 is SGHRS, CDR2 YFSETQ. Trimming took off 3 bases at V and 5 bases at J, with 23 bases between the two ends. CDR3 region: CASSSDPTGGIWTEAFF. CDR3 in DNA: TGCGCCAGCAGCTCCGACCCGACTGGTGGGATATGGACTGAAGCTTTCTTT.

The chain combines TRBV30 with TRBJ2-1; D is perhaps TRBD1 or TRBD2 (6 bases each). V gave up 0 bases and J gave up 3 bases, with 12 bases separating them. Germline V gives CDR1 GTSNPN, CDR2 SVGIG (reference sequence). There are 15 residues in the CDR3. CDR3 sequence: CAWSVRGVYYNEQFF. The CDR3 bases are TGTGCCTGGAGTGTTAGGGGGGTTTACTACAATGAGCAGTTCTTC.

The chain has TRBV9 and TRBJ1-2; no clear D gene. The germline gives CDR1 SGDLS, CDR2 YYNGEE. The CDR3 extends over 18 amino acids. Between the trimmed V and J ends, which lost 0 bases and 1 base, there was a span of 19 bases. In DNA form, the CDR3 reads TGTGCCAGCAGCGTAGAGGTTAAAACGAGTGTGGATAACTATGGCTACACCTTC. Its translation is CASSVEVKTSVDNYGYTF.

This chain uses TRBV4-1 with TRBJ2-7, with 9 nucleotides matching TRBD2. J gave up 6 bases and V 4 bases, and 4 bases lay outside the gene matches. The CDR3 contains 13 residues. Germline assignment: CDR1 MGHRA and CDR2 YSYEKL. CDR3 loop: CASSPGLASEQYF. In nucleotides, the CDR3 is TGCGCCAGCAGCCCGGGACTAGCATCCGAGCAGTACTTC.

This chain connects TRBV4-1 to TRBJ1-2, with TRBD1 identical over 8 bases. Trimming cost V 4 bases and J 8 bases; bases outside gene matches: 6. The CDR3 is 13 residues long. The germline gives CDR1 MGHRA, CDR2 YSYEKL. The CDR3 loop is CASSLLQGDGYTF. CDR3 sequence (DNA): TGCGCCAGCAGCCTCCTACAGGGGGACGGCTACACCTTC.

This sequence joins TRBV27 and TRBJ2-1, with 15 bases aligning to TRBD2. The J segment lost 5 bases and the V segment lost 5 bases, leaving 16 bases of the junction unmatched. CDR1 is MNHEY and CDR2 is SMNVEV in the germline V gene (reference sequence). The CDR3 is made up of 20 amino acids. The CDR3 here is CASSTRFGTSGRMGHNEQFF. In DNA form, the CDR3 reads TGTGCCAGCAGTACCAGATTTGGGACTAGCGGGAGGATGGGGCACAATGAGCAGTTCTTC.

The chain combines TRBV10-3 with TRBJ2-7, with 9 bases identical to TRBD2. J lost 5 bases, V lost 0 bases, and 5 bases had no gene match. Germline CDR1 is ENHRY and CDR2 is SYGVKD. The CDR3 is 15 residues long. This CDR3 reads CAISESSGRSHEQYF. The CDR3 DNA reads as TGTGCCATCAGTGAGTCAAGCGGGAGGTCCCACGAGCAGTACTTC.

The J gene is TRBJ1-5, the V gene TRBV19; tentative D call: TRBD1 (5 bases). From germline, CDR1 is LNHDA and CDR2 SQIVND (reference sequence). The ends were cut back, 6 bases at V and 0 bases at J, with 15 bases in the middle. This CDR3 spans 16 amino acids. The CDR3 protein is CASSSGANYSNQPQHF. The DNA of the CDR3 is TGTGCCAGTAGCAGCGGGGCCAACTATAGCAATCAGCCCCAGCATTTT.

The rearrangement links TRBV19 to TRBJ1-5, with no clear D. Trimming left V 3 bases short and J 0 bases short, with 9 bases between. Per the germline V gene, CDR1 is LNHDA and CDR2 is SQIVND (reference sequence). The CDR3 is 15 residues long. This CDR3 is CASSIWGNSNQPQHF. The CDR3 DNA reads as TGTGCCAGTAGTATTTGGGGAAATAGCAATCAGCCCCAGCATTTT.

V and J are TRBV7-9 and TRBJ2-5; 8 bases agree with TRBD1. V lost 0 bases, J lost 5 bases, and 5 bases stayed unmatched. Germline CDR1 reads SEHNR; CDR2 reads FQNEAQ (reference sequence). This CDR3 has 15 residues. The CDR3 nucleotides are TGTGCCAGCAGCTTAGCGCCAGGGGGCAAGGAGACCCAGTACTTC. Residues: CASSLAPGGKETQYF.

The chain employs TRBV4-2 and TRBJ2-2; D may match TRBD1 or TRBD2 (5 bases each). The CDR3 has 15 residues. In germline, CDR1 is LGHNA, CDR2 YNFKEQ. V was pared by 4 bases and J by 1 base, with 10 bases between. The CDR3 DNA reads TGTGCCAGCAGCCCCGGGACGGGGAACACCGGGGAGCTGTTTTTT. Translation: CASSPGTGNTGELFF.

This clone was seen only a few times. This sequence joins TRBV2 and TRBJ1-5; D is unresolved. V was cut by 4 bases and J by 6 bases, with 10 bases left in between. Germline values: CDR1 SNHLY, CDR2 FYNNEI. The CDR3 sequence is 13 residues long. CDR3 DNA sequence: TGTGCCAGCAGTGGTGGATATGGTCAGCCCCAGCATTTT. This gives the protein CASSGGYGQPQHF.

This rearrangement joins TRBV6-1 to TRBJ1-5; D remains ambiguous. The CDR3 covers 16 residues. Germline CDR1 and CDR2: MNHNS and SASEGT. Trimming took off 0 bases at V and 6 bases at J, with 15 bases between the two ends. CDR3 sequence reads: CASSEAREGNSQPQHF. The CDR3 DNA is TGTGCCAGCAGTGAAGCGCGGGAAGGGAACTCTCAGCCCCAGCATTTT.

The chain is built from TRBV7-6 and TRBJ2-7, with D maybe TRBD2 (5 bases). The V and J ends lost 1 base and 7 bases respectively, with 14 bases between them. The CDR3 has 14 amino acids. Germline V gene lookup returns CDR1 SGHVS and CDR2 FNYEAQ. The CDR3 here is CASSLGIREREQYF. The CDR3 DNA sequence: TGTGCCAGCAGCTTAGGAATTAGGGAGAGAGAGCAGTACTTC.

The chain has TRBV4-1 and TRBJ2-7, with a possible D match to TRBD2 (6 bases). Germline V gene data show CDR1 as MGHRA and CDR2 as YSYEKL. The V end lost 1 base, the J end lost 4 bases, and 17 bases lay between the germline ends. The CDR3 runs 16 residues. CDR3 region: CASSQGREFGGYEQYF. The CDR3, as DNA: TGCGCCAGCAGCCAAGGACGGGAGTTCGGGGGATACGAGCAGTACTTC.

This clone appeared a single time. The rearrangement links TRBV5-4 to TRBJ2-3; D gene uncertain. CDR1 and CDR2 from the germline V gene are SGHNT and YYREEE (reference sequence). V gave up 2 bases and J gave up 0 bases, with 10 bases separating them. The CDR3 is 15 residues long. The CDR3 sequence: CASSLYEDSTDTQYF. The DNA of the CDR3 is TGTGCCAGCAGCTTATACGAGGATAGCACAGATACGCAGTATTTT.

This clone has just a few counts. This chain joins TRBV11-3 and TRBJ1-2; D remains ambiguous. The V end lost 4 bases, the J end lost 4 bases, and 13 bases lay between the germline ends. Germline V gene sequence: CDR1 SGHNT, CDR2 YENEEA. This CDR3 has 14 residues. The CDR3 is CASSSAMGSYGYTF. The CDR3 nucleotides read TGTGCCAGCAGCTCCGCCATGGGGTCCTATGGCTACACCTTC. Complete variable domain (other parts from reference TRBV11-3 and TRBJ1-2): EAGVVQSPRYKIIEKKQPVAFWCNPISGHNTLYWYLQNLGQGPELLIRYENEEAVDDSQLPKDRFSAERLKGVDSTLKIQPAELGDSAVYLCASSSAMGSYGYTFGSGTRLTVV.

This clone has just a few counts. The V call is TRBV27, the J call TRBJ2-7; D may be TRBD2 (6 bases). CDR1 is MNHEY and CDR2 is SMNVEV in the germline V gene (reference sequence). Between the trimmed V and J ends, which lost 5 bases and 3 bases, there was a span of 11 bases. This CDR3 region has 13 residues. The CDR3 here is CASSTGSGYEQYF. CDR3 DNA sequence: TGTGCCAGCAGTACCGGGAGTGGCTACGAGCAGTACTTC.

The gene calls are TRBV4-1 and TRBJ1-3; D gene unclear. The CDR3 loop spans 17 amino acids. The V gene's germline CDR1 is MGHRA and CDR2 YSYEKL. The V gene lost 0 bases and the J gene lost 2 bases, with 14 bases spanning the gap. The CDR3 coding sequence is TGCGCCAGCAGCCAAGATCGGGAGGGAGGGCCTGGAAACACCATATATTTT. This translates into CASSQDREGGPGNTIYF.

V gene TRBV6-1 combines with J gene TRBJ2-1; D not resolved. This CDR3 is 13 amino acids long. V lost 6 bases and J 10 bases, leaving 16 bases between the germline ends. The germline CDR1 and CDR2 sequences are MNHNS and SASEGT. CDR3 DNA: TGTGCCAGCAGCCTGGACCAGTTGAGGGAGCAGTTCTTC. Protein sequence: CASSLDQLREQFF.

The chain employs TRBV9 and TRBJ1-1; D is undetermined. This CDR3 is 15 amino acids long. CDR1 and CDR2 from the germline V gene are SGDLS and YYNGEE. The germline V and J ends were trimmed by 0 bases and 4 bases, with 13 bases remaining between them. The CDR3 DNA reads TGTGCCAGCAGCGTAGGGATAGGACTGGGCACTGAAGCTTTCTTT. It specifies CASSVGIGLGTEAFF.

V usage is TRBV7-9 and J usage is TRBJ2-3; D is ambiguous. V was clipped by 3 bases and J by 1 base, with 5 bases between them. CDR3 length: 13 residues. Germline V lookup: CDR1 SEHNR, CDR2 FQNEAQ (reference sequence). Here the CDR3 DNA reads TGTGCCAGCAGCTTTCCCCGCACAGATACGCAGTATTTT. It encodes CASSFPRTDTQYF. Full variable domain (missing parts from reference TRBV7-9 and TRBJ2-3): DTGVSQNPRHKITKRGQNVTFRCDPISEHNRLYWYRQTLGQGPEFLTYFQNEAQLEKSRLLSDRFSAERPKGSFSTLEIQRTEQGDSAMYLCASSFPRTDTQYFGPGTRLTVL.

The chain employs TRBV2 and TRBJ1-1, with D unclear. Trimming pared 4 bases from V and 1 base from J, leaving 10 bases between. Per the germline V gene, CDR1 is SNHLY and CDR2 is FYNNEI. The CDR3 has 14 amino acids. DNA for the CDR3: TGTGCCAGCAGTGGGGCAGGTCGGAACACTGAAGCTTTCTTT. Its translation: CASSGAGRNTEAFF.

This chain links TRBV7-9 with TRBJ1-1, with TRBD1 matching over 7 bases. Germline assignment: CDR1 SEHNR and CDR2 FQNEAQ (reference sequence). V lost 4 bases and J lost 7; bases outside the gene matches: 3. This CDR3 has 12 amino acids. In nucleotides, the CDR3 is TGTGCCAGCAGCTCAGACAGGGTTGAAGCTTTCTTT. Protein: CASSSDRVEAFF. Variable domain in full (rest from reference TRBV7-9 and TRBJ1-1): DTGVSQNPRHKITKRGQNVTFRCDPISEHNRLYWYRQTLGQGPEFLTYFQNEAQLEKSRLLSDRFSAERPKGSFSTLEIQRTEQGDSAMYLCASSSDRVEAFFGQGTRLTVV.

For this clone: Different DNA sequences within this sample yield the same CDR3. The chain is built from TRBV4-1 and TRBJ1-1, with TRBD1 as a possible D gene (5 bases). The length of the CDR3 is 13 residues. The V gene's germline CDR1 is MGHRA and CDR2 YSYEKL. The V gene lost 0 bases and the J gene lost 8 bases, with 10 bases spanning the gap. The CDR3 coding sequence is TGCGCCAGCAGCCAAGATCGAGCAGGGGAAGCTTTCTTT. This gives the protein CASSQDRAGEAFF.